Sequencing of this TCR beta chain was carried out in a study of blood T cell repertoires in COVID-19. Sequencing used immunoSEQ multiplex PCR; TCRdb keeps in-frame clones, though not all of them. This table has a few hundred thousand clones, roughly 86% appearing once. This clone showed up just a few times. The CDR3 sequence is 12 residues long. CDR1 and CDR2 (germline): MDHEN, SYDVKM. V shed 5 bases and J shed 8 bases, with 7 bases lying between them. The clonotype comes from a woman in her 30s with acute or convalescent COVID-19. The chain combines TRBV28 with TRBJ1-6, with D possibly matching TRBD1 (5 bases). Sequencing was carried out using peripheral blood. For the CDR3, the DNA is TGTGCCAGCAGTGGGGGGGATTCACCCCTCCACTTT. As protein: CASSGGDSPLHF.